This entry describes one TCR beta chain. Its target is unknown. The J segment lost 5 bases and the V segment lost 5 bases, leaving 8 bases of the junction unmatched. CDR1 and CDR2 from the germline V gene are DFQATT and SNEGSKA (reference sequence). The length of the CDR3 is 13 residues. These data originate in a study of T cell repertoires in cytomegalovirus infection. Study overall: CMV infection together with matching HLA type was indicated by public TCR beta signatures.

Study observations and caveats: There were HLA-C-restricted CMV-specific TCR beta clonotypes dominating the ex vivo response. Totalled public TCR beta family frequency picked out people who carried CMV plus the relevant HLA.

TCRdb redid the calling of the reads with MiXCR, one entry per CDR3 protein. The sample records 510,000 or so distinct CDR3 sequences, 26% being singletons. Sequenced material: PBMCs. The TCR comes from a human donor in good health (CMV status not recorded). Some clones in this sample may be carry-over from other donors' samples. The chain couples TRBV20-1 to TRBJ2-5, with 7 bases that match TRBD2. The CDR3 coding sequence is TGCAGTGCTGAGGGAGGGCCTGTGGAGACCCAGTACTTC. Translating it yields CSAEGGPVETQYF.